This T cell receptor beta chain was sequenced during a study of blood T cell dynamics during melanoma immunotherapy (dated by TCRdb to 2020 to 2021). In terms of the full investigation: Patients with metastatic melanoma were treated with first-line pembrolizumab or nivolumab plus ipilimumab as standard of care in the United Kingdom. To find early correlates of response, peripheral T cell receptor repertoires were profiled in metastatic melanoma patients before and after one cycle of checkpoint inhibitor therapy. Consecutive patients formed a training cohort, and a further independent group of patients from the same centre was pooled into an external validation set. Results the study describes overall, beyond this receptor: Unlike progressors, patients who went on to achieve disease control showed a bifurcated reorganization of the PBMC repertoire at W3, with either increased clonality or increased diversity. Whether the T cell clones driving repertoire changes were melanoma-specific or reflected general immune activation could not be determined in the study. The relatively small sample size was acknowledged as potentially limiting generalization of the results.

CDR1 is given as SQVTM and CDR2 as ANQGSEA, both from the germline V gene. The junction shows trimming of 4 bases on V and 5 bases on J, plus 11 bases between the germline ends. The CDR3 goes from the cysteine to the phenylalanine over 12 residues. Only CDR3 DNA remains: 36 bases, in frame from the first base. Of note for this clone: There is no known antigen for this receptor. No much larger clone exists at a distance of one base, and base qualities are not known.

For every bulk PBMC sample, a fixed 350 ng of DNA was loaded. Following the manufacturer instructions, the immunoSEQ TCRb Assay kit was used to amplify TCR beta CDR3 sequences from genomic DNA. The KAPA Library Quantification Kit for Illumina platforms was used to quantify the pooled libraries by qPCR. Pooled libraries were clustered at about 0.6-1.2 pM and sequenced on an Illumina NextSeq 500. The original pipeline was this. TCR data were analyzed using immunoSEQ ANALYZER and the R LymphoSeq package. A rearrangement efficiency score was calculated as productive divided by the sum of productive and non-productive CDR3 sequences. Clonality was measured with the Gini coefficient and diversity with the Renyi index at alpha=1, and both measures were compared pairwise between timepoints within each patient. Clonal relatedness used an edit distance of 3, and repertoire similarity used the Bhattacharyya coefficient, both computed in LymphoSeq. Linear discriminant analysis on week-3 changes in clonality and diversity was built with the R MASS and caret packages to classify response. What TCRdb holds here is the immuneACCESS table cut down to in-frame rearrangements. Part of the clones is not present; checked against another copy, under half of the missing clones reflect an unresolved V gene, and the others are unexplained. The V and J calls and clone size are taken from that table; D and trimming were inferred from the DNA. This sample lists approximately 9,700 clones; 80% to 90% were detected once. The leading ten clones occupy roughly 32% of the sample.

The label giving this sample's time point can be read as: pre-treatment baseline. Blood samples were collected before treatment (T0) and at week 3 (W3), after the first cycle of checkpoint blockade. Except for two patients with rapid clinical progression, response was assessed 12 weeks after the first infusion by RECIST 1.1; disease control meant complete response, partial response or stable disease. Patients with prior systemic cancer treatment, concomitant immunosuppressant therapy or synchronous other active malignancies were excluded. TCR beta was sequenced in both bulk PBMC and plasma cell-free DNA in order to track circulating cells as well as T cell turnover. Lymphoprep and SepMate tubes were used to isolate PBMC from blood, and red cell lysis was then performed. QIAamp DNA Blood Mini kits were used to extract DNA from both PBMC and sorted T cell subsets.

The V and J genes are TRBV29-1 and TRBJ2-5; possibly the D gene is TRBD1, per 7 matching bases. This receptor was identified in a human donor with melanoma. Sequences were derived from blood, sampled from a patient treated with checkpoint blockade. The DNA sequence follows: TGCAGCGTTGGGGCAGGGGGGGAGACCCAGTACTTC. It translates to CSVGAGGETQYF.